The 9 T cell receptor beta chains presented below share a single source sample, sequenced in a study of blood T cell repertoires in COVID-19. TCRdb keeps only in-frame clones here, not all; method: immunoSEQ multiplex PCR. This table holds approximately 290,000 clones, roughly 90% found once. Material: peripheral blood. The receptor source for this set is a woman between 25 and 40 years old with COVID-19, enrolled during active disease.

The chain recombines TRBV7-6 with TRBJ2-2; a possible D gene is TRBD1 (5 bases). The CDR3 spans 14 residues. Germline V gene lookup returns CDR1 SGHVS and CDR2 FNYEAQ. V lost 0 bases and J 5 bases, leaving 7 bases between the germline ends. CDR3 bases: TGTGCCAGCAGCTTAGCGTCAGGGACCGGGGAGCTGTTTTTT. This codes for CASSLASGTGELFF.

The DNA of the CDR3 is TGTGCCAGCAGCCTCGACAGGGCATTGGGTAATCAGCCCCAGCATTTT. Residues: CASSLDRALGNQPQHF. This chain connects TRBV7-2 to TRBJ1-5; 7 positions match TRBD1. Unmatched junction bases numbered 11, after V lost 5 bases and J lost 4 bases. This CDR3 is built from 16 residues. Looked up from germline, CDR1 is SGHTA and CDR2 is FQGNSA.

This rearrangement joins TRBV5-5 to TRBJ2-7; 9 positions agree with TRBD1. V lost 2 bases and J lost 5; bases outside the gene matches: 5. This CDR3 spans 14 amino acids. The germline gives CDR1 SGHKS, CDR2 YYEKEE (reference sequence). The CDR3 region is CASSLGDRAHEQYF. The DNA for the CDR3 is TGTGCCAGCAGCTTAGGGGACAGGGCCCACGAGCAGTACTTC. The complete variable domain, with remaining parts taken from reference TRBV5-5 and TRBJ2-7, reads DAGVTQSPTHLIKTRGQQVTLRCSPISGHKSVSWYQQVLGQGPQFIFQYYEKEERGRGNFPDRFSARQFPNYSSELNVNALLLGDSALYLCASSLGDRAHEQYFGPGTRLTVT.

This chain connects TRBV4-2 to TRBJ2-1; 11 nucleotides align to TRBD2. The V gene's germline CDR1 is LGHNA and CDR2 YNFKEQ. This CDR3 has 17 residues. J gave up 8 bases and V 0 bases, and 9 bases lay outside the gene matches. Here the CDR3 DNA reads TGTGCCAGCAGCCAAGAACTCCTAGCGGGGGGCATCCATGAGCAGTTCTTC. Translated: CASSQELLAGGIHEQFF.

The chain couples TRBV5-4 to TRBJ1-2, with a weak D call TRBD1 (5 bases). The CDR3 contains 11 residues. CDR1 is SGHNT, CDR2 YYREEE, per germline (reference sequence). CDR3 nucleotide sequence: TGTGCTGTGGGGGGTAACTATGGCTACACCTTC. Translated: CAVGGNYGYTF.

The chain recombines TRBV2 with TRBJ1-3, with 8 bases aligning to TRBD1. CDR1 and CDR2 from the germline V gene are SNHLY and FYNNEI. The length of the CDR3 is 14 residues. V lost 7 bases to trimming and J lost 4 bases; unmatched junction nucleotides: 6. The CDR3 region is CASTRTGTGNTIYF. The DNA for the CDR3 is TGTGCCAGCACCCGGACAGGGACGGGAAACACCATATATTTT.

V gene TRBV4-1 combines with J gene TRBJ1-5; maybe TRBD1 (5 bases). CDR3 size: 17 residues. Deletions cut 1 base from V and 5 bases from J, with 18 bases between. Germline V gene sequence: CDR1 MGHRA, CDR2 YSYEKL. Here the CDR3 reads CASSQVNLVPGHQPQHF. The CDR3 DNA follows: TGCGCCAGCAGCCAAGTAAACCTTGTCCCAGGGCATCAGCCCCAGCATTTT.

The J gene is TRBJ1-2, the V gene TRBV19, with 9 positions matching TRBD1. The CDR3 is 13 residues long. Losses at the gene ends were 7 bases for V and 8 bases for J; bases not matched to a gene: 8. Germline-derived CDR1 and CDR2 are LNHDA and SQIVND (reference sequence). CDR3 sequence: CASTITGGRGYTF. The DNA of the CDR3 is TGTGCCAGTACCATTACAGGGGGCAGAGGCTACACCTTC.

This chain joins TRBV20-1 and TRBJ1-4, with a tentative D call TRBD1 (5 bases). This CDR3 spans 11 amino acids. Trimming removed 6 bases at V and 13 bases at J, with 15 bases between. Per germline, CDR1 DFQATT and CDR2 SNEGSKA (reference sequence). The CDR3 sequence is CSAGRQRGLFF. The CDR3 nucleotides read TGCAGTGCCGGTCGACAAAGGGGACTGTTTTTT.